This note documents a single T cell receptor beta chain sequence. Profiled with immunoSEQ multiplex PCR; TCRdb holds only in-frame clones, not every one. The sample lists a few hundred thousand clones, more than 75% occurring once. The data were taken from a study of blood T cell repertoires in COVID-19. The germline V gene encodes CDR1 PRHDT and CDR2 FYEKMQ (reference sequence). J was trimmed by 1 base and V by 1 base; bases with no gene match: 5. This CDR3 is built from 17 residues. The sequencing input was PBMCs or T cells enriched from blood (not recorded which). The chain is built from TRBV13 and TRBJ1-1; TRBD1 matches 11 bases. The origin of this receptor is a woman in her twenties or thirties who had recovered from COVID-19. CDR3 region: CASSLVPGQGGNTEAFF. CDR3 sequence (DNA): TGTGCCAGCAGCTTAGTACCGGGACAGGGGGGGAACACTGAAGCTTTCTTT.